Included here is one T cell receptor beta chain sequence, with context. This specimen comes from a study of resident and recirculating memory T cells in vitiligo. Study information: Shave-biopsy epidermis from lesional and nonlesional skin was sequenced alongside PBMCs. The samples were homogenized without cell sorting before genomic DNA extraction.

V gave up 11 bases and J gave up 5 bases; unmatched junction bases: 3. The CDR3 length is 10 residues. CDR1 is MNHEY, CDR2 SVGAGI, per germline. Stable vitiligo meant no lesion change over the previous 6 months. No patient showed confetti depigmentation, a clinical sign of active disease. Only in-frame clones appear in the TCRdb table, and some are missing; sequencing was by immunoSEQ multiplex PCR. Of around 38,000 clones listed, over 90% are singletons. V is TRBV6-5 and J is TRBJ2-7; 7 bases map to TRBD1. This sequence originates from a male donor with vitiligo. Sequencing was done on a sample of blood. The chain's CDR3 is CALDRDEQYF. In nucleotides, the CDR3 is TGTGCCCTCGACAGGGACGAGCAGTACTTC.